Given below is one TCR beta chain in context. Antigen specificity is unknown. With 2 bases removed from V and 9 bases from J, the gap between germline ends came to 14 bases. Germline CDR1 and CDR2: SQVTM and ANQGSEA. The CDR3 is 13 residues long. The TCRbeta library incorporated unique molecular identifiers. Each CDR3 protein gets one entry after TCRdb re-called the PCR reads with MiXCR. The sample consists of some 840,000 distinct CDR3 sequences, roughly 15% of them appearing once. The entry originates in a study of T-cell reconstitution after alpha-beta-depleted transplantation in children. Whole-study results and caveats: A year had passed since transplant, and T-cell counts and diversity by then came mostly from newly produced T cells. Surviving recipient cells, namely T cells and thymic progenitors, were the source of high day-60 TCRbeta diversity in some patients.

The receptor's source is a male patient between 10 and 17 years old who had a stem cell transplant for acute lymphoblastic leukemia, so the T cells may come from the graft donor. This chain connects TRBV29-1 to TRBJ2-1; D gene unclear. Sample: PBMCs, mostly from graft donor cells, taken 360 days after TCRalphabeta/CD19-depleted stem cell transplant. The CDR3 sequence: CSVESHDLGEQFF. The CDR3 region has the DNA TGCAGCGTTGAAAGCCACGACTTGGGTGAGCAGTTCTTC.